What follows describes a single T cell receptor (beta chain). There is no known antigen for this receptor. No clone much larger than this one lies a single base away; base qualities are absent. Participants in the prospective study were enrolled through a virtual design, were aged roughly 18 to 100 years, and lived in roughly 25 United States geographic areas. To assign participants to cohorts, the prospective study relied on clinical history that participants themselves reported in a screening survey and a study questionnaire. For ImmuneRACE Cohort 3, a participant was defined as recovered based on two consecutive negative NP/OP PCR tests, clearance by a healthcare professional, or resolution of symptoms. In the prospective study, mobile phlebotomists collected whole blood, serum and a nasopharyngeal or oropharyngeal swab from each participant. Over a roughly two-month period, participants in the prospective study had the option of providing additional blood draws and questionnaires. Before DNA extraction, blood samples from the prospective study were shipped at room temperature or frozen.

The data belong to a study of blood T cell repertoires in COVID-19 (TCRdb year 2020). Looking at the study overall: Samples from collaborators originated in the United States, Italy and Spain and spanned both the acute and convalescent phases of COVID-19. The material from the prospective study consisted of cDNA or gDNA derived from T cells, B-cell-depleted T cells, or PBMCs. The dataset comprised deeply sampled blood TCRbeta repertoires from subjects exposed to, actively infected with, or recovered from COVID-19. A freely available public database, intended as a resource for researchers studying the immune response to SARS-CoV-2, is where the repertoires were released. Samples came from the ongoing ImmuneRACE study (first 160 participants) plus 1,254 subjects from 6 global collaborators. Nearly every sample came with metadata listing a de-identified subject ID, COVID-19 status, age in years and sex. Where available, HLA class I and class II types were taken from metadata supplied by the sample provider and were not determined by assay-based typing. The study at large found these results: How much clinical and demographic metadata was included differed by source and by participant, and the metadata was provided uncurated.

TCRbeta CDR3 regions were amplified from genomic DNA using the immunoSEQ Assay, a bias-controlled multiplex PCR. Turning to the authors' computational methods: The number of nucleated cells in each sample was estimated by amplification of reference gene primers within the assay. To quantify the absolute abundance of each unique TCRbeta CDR3 rearrangement, sequence reads were collapsed and filtered. For each sample, productive Simpson clonality was calculated by taking the square root of Simpson's diversity index across productive rearrangements. TCRdb retrieved this table from immuneACCESS and kept in-frame rearrangements only. Not all clones are present; in checked studies, unresolved V genes account for under half, and no reason is known for the remainder. Clonal size and the V and J genes are those of that table, whereas D and trimming came from the DNA. In this sample the table shows 300,000 to 450,000 clones, about 90% of which occur a single time. 1% to 1.5% of the sample comes from the top ten.

The CDR3 contains 14 residues, cysteine and phenylalanine counted. Only the CDR3 portion is preserved as DNA: 42 bases, with reading frame beginning at the first base. The germline V gene specifies MNHEY as CDR1 and SVGAGI as CDR2. The trim is 5 bases for V and 2 bases for J, with a gap of 10 bases between the germline ends. Source material: PBMCs or T cells enriched from blood (not recorded which). The chain employs TRBV6-5 and TRBJ1-3; a confident D gene designation cannot be given. This TCR derives from a man aged 25 to 40 who had recovered from COVID-19. The nucleotide sequence reads as follows: TGTGCCAGCAGTCCCGATTCTACTGGAAACACCATATATTTT. It codes for CASSPDSTGNTIYF.